Below are 30 T cell receptor beta chains sequenced from a single sample in a study of cytomegalovirus exposure and HLA in healthy donors. In the PCR, 60 Vbeta and 13 Jbeta primers were used. Produced via immunoSEQ multiplex PCR; TCRdb's table is partial and in-frame only. The table has roughly 180,000 clones, roughly 80% seen once. The sequenced sample was PBMCs. The receptors here all came from a male donor in good health and CMV-seronegative.

The gene calls are TRBV12-5 and TRBJ2-1, with a tentative D call TRBD2 (6 bases). Trimming cost V 3 bases and J 9 bases, with 9 bases left between them. The CDR3 consists of 12 residues. Germline assignment: CDR1 LGHNT and CDR2 FRNRAP. The CDR3 loop is CASGFQGGEQFF. The CDR3 DNA reads TGTGCTAGTGGTTTCCAGGGAGGTGAGCAGTTCTTC.

V gene TRBV5-1 combines with J gene TRBJ2-7, with 9 bases lining up with TRBD1. Germline values: CDR1 SGHRS, CDR2 YFSETQ. J gave up 4 bases and V 1 base, and 3 bases lay outside the gene matches. This CDR3 has 14 amino acids. As DNA, the CDR3 is TGCGCCAGCAGCTTGATGGGACAGGGATACGAGCAGTACTTC. Protein sequence: CASSLMGQGYEQYF.

This clone was counted a few times. The chain carries TRBV5-1 and TRBJ2-7, with D unclear. V lost 4 bases and J lost 1, with 15 bases in between. Germline CDR1 SGHRS, CDR2 YFSETQ. The CDR3 length is 15 residues. In DNA, the CDR3 is TGCGCCAGCAGCCCTGCCGCAGGTGTTTCCTACGAGCAGTACTTC. It encodes CASSPAAGVSYEQYF.

The chain employs TRBV5-1 and TRBJ2-5; TRBD1 might be the D (7 bases). From germline, CDR1 is SGHRS and CDR2 YFSETQ. Trimming removed 5 bases at V and 5 bases at J, with 22 bases between. The CDR3 totals 16 residues. The CDR3 sequence: CASSELLQGGPETQYF. In DNA form, the CDR3 reads TGCGCCAGCAGTGAGCTTCTTCAGGGGGGTCCGGAGACCCAGTACTTC.

This clone occurred a few times. The genes are TRBV18 and TRBJ2-2, with a tentative D call TRBD2 (5 bases). This CDR3 is built from 15 residues. Germline V gene sequence: CDR1 KGHSH, CDR2 LQKENI. V lost 3 bases, J lost 0 bases, and 8 bases lay in between. Here the CDR3 DNA reads TGTGCCAGCTCACCCCGGACTGCGAACACCGGGGAGCTGTTTTTT. It is translated as CASSPRTANTGELFF.

This clone was recorded only once. J is TRBJ2-1 and V is TRBV6-1; perhaps TRBD1 as D (5 bases). CDR1 is MNHNS, CDR2 SASEGT, per germline. The CDR3 runs to 15 residues. The ends were cut back, 3 bases at V and 5 bases at J, with 14 bases in the middle. DNA for the CDR3: TGTGCCAGCAGTGACAGGGTAGGGTTGAACAATGAGCAGTTCTTC. It translates to CASSDRVGLNNEQFF.

This clone has only a few counts. This sequence joins TRBV5-6 and TRBJ2-7; D may be TRBD2 (6 bases). The CDR3 has 15 residues. The V gene's germline CDR1 is SGHDT and CDR2 YYEEEE. The V end was cut by 4 bases, the J end by 3 bases, with 17 bases between. CDR3 region: CASSGRGAGNYEQYF. In DNA, the CDR3 is TGTGCCAGCAGCGGCCGTGGGGCGGGGAACTACGAGCAGTACTTC. Filled out from reference TRBV5-6 and TRBJ2-7, the complete variable domain reads DAGVTQSPTHLIKTRGQQVTLRCSPKSGHDTVSWYQQALGQGPQFIFQYYEEEERQRGNFPDRFSGHQFPNYSSELNVNALLLGDSALYLCASSGRGAGNYEQYFGPGTRLTVT.

The chain links TRBV7-9 to TRBJ2-3, with a tentative D call TRBD2 (5 bases). The length of the CDR3 is 15 residues. Germline V CDR1 and CDR2: SEHNR, FQNEAQ (reference sequence). Trimming shortened V by 3 bases and J by 7 bases, and 17 bases separated the two germline ends. The CDR3 bases are TGTGCCAGCAGCTTTCGAGGGAGCCCTCGACATACGCAGTATTTT. This codes for CASSFRGSPRHTQYF.

This clone has a single count. The junction shows a germline mismatch at one end, possibly a read error. The chain carries TRBV7-9 and TRBJ1-2, with TRBD1 matching over 7 bases. The CDR3 loop spans 14 amino acids. Germline values: CDR1 SEHNR, CDR2 FQNEAQ (reference sequence). The CDR3 sequence is CSSSIEGGNYGYTF. CDR3 nucleotides: TGTTCCAGCAGCATAGAAGGGGGCAACTATGGCTACACCTTC.

This sequence joins TRBV5-1 and TRBJ2-1; 8 nucleotides line up with TRBD1. Trimming removed 4 bases from V and 0 bases from J; junction bases left unmatched: 6. CDR1 and CDR2 (germline): SGHRS, YFSETQ. The length of the CDR3 is 16 residues. This chain's CDR3 is CASSISGGSSYNEQFF. CDR3 coding DNA: TGCGCCAGCAGCATTTCAGGGGGCAGCTCCTACAATGAGCAGTTCTTC.

V is TRBV11-3 and J is TRBJ2-6; TRBD1 matches 8 bases. V gave up 0 bases and J gave up 2 bases; unmatched junction bases: 0. Germline V gene sequence: CDR1 SGHNT, CDR2 YENEEA. There are 16 residues in the CDR3. CDR3 amino acids: CASSLDRGPGANVLTF. Here the CDR3 DNA reads TGTGCCAGCAGCTTAGACAGGGGGCCTGGGGCCAACGTCCTGACTTTC.

The chain joins TRBV11-3 to TRBJ2-3; the match to TRBD2 covers 9 bases. V lost 3 bases, J lost 4 bases, and 5 bases stayed unmatched. There are 15 residues in the CDR3. Germline V gene sequence: CDR1 SGHNT, CDR2 YENEEA. The CDR3 reads CASSFSRGGPDTQYF. CDR3 bases: TGTGCCAGCAGCTTTTCGCGGGGGGGCCCAGATACGCAGTATTTT.

The CDR3 loop reads CASSEFQQSLGYTF. CDR3 DNA: TGTGCCAGCAGTGAATTCCAACAGAGTCTGGGCTACACCTTC. The rearrangement uses TRBV6-1 and TRBJ1-2; no reliable D call. The V gene lost 2 bases and the J gene lost 8 bases, with 15 bases spanning the gap. The CDR3 extends over 14 amino acids. CDR1 and CDR2 from the germline V gene are MNHNS and SASEGT.

The rearrangement uses TRBV5-1 and TRBJ2-2, with 7 positions matching TRBD1. Per germline, CDR1 SGHRS and CDR2 YFSETQ. V was pared by 4 bases and J by 1 base, with 4 bases of the junction left unmatched. This CDR3 is built from 15 residues. Here the CDR3 DNA reads TGCGCCAGCAGCCGGACAGGAAAGAACACCGGGGAGCTGTTTTTT. Encoded protein: CASSRTGKNTGELFF.

CDR3 DNA: TGTGCCAGTAGTGACAGAGATTATGGCTACACCTTC. Translating gives CASSDRDYGYTF. This chain connects TRBV19 to TRBJ1-2, with D tentatively TRBD1 (5 bases). The germline V gene has CDR1 LNHDA and CDR2 SQIVND (reference sequence). V was shortened by 5 bases and J by 5 bases, with 9 bases between the two germline ends. This CDR3 contains 12 residues.

This clone was recorded only once. The chain has TRBV10-3 and TRBJ1-2, with TRBD1 identical over 7 bases. The CDR3 extends over 15 amino acids. The junction had 8 bases not matched to a gene; V was cut back by 3 bases and J by 4 bases. Germline V lookup: CDR1 ENHRY, CDR2 SYGVKD. CDR3 loop: CAISDSQGRAYGYTF. The CDR3 DNA reads as TGTGCCATCAGTGATTCACAGGGGCGGGCCTATGGCTACACCTTC.

The V gene is TRBV6-6, the J gene TRBJ1-5; a weak D match, TRBD1 (5 bases). Germline loops: CDR1 MNHNY, CDR2 SVGAGI (reference sequence). With 6 bases removed from V and 0 bases from J, the gap between germline ends came to 12 bases. The CDR3 length is 15 residues. DNA of the CDR3: TGTGCCAGCAGCGGGGCGGGGACTAGCAATCAGCCCCAGCATTTT. It encodes CASSGAGTSNQPQHF.

CDR3: CASSPCDRVDPGTTYEQYF. The CDR3 DNA is TGTGCCAGCTCACCGTGCGACAGGGTGGATCCAGGTACAACCTACGAGCAGTACTTC. The V and J genes are TRBV18 and TRBJ2-7; TRBD1 matches at 7 bases. The CDR3 length is 19 residues. The trim removed 3 bases at V and 2 bases at J, leaving 19 bases unmatched. CDR1 and CDR2 from the germline V gene are KGHSH and LQKENI.

This chain uses TRBV5-1 with TRBJ2-1; 9 nucleotides align to TRBD1. Germline V CDR1 and CDR2: SGHRS, YFSETQ. This CDR3 has 15 amino acids. With V trimmed by 4 bases and J by 5 bases, 7 bases remained unmatched. The CDR3 loop is CASSGDRAYNNEQFF. CDR3 coding DNA: TGCGCCAGCAGCGGGGACAGGGCTTATAACAATGAGCAGTTCTTC.

The chain recombines TRBV11-2 with TRBJ1-1, with no clear D. Per germline, CDR1 SGHAT and CDR2 FQNNGV. Trimming pared 7 bases from V and 1 base from J, leaving 13 bases between. The CDR3 covers 14 residues. The CDR3 DNA sequence: TGTGCCAGCATGGAGAGGGCCACGAACACTGAAGCTTTCTTT. It encodes CASMERATNTEAFF.

The genes are TRBV4-2 and TRBJ1-1, with TRBD1 as a possible D gene (6 bases). Trimming removed 0 bases from V and 3 bases from J, with 11 bases in between. The germline V gene encodes CDR1 LGHNA and CDR2 YNFKEQ. This CDR3 is built from 15 residues. The CDR3 coding sequence is TGTGCCAGCAGCCAAGATCAGGGGCAACACACTGAAGCTTTCTTT. Its protein product is CASSQDQGQHTEAFF.

This clone occurred once. The chain is built from TRBV27 and TRBJ1-3; D gene ambiguous. The germline V gene encodes CDR1 MNHEY and CDR2 SMNVEV (reference sequence). V shed 3 bases and J shed 5 bases, with 11 bases lying between them. This CDR3 region has 14 residues. The CDR3 nucleotides are TGTGCCAGCAGTTTGTCAGGTGACAGAAACACCATATATTTT. Its protein product is CASSLSGDRNTIYF.

The V and J genes are TRBV7-2 and TRBJ2-7, with 9 bases that match TRBD2. Unmatched junction bases numbered 6, after V lost 5 bases and J lost 1 base. CDR1 is SGHTA, CDR2 FQGNSA, per germline. This CDR3 region has 15 residues. CDR3 residues: CASSPPGLASYEQYF. DNA of the CDR3: TGTGCCAGCAGCCCTCCGGGACTAGCATCCTACGAGCAGTACTTC.

The chain is built from TRBV7-6 and TRBJ2-3; 10 bases are shared with TRBD1. Germline values: CDR1 SGHVS, CDR2 FNYEAQ. V lost 1 base and J lost 2; bases outside the gene matches: 3. The length of the CDR3 is 16 residues. The CDR3 loop reads CASSLGQGASTDTQYF. CDR3 coding DNA: TGTGCCAGCAGCTTAGGACAGGGGGCCTCCACAGATACGCAGTATTTT. Full variable domain (outside the CDR3, taken from reference TRBV7-6 and TRBJ2-3): GAGVSQSPRYKVTKRGQDVALRCDPISGHVSLYWYRQALGQGPEFLTYFNYEAQQDKSGLPNDRFSAERPEGSISTLTIQRTEQRDSAMYRCASSLGQGASTDTQYFGPGTRLTVL.

This chain connects TRBV10-3 to TRBJ2-1; TRBD2 might be the D (6 bases). CDR3 length: 11 residues. Deletions cut 2 bases from V and 10 bases from J, with 6 bases between. Germline CDR1 reads ENHRY; CDR2 reads SYGVKD. CDR3 nucleotides: TGTGCCATCAGTGAGGGGGGGGAGCAGTTCTTC. It yields the protein CAISEGGEQFF.

The chain carries TRBV5-1 and TRBJ2-7; D is unclear. V lost 5 bases, J lost 0 bases, and 12 bases lay in between. The CDR3 length is 14 residues. Per the germline V gene, CDR1 is SGHRS and CDR2 is YFSETQ. The CDR3 here is CASSPRGASYEQYF. The DNA of the CDR3 is TGCGCCAGCAGTCCCCGTGGAGCCTCCTACGAGCAGTACTTC.

The genes are TRBV28 and TRBJ1-2; perhaps TRBD1 as D (5 bases). The V end was cut by 7 bases, the J end by 4 bases, with 16 bases between. This CDR3 comprises 14 residues. Germline lookup yields CDR1 MDHEN and CDR2 SYDVKM. CDR3 sequence reads: CASTRVDSFYGYTF. The CDR3 nucleotides are TGTGCCAGCACCCGGGTCGACAGCTTCTATGGCTACACCTTC.

As concerns this clone: An end of the junction differs from the germline gene, which may be a read error. The chain combines TRBV6-1 with TRBJ2-7, with 9 bases fitting TRBD1. There are 15 residues in the CDR3. The germline V gene encodes CDR1 MNHNS and CDR2 SASEGT. Here the CDR3 DNA reads TGTGCCAGCAGTGAAGCCCATATTCGGGACAGGGAAAAGAACTTC. Translated, it gives CASSEAHIRDREKNF.

This clone was observed a single time. The chain couples TRBV28 to TRBJ2-7, with 8 nucleotides matching TRBD2. The CDR3 consists of 15 residues. Per germline, CDR1 MDHEN and CDR2 SYDVKM. With 6 bases clipped from V and 5 bases from J, the junction kept 12 bases outside the gene matches. CDR3 nucleotide sequence: TGTGCCAGCAGGTCGGGGGGGGTTGGGTGGGACGAGCAGTACTTC. Translating it yields CASRSGGVGWDEQYF.

J is TRBJ2-7 and V is TRBV14; 9 bases are shared with TRBD2. The CDR3 runs 14 residues. Germline V CDR1 and CDR2: SGHDN, FVKESK. V gave up 4 bases and J gave up 6 bases; unmatched junction bases: 7. This chain's CDR3 is CASSPRIAGVEQYF. CDR3 DNA sequence: TGTGCCAGCAGCCCCCGGATAGCGGGAGTCGAGCAGTACTTC.